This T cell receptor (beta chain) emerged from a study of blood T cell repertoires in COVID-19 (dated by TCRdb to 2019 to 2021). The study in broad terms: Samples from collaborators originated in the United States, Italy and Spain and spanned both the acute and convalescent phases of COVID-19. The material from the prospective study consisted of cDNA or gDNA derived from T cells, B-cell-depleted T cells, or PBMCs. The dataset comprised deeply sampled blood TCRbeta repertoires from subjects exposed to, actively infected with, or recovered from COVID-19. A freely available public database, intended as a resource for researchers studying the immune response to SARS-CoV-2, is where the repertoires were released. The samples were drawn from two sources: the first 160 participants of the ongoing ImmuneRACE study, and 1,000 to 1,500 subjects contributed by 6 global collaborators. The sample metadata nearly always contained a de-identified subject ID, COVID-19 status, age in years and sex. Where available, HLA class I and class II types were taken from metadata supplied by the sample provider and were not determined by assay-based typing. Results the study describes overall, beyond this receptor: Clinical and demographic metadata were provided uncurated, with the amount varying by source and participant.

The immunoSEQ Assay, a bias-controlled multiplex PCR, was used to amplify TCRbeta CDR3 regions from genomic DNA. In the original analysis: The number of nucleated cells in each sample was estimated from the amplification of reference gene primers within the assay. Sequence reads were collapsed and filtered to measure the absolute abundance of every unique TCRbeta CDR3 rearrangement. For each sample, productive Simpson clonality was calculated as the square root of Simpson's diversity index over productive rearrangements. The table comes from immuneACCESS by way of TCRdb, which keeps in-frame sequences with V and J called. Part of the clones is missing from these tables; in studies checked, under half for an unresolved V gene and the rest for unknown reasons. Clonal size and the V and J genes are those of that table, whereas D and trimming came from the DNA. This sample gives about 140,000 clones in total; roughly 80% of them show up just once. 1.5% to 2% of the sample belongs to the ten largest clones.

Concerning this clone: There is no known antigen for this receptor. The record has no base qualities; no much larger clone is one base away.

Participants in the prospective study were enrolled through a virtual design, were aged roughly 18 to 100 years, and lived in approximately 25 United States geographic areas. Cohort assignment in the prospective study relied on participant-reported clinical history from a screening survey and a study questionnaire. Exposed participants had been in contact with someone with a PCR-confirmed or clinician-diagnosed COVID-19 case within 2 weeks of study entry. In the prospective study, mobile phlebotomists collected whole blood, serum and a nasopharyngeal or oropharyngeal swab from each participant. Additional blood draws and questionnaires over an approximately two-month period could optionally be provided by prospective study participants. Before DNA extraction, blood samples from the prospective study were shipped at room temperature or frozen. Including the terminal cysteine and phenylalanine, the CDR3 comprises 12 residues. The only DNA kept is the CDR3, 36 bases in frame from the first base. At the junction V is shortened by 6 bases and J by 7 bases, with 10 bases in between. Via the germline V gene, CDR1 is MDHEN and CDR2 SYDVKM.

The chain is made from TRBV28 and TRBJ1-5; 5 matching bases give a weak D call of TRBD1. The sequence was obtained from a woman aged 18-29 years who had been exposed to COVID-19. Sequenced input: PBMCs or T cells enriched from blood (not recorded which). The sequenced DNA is TGTGCCAGCAGGGCAGGGAACCAGCCCCAGCATTTT. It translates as CASRAGNQPQHF.